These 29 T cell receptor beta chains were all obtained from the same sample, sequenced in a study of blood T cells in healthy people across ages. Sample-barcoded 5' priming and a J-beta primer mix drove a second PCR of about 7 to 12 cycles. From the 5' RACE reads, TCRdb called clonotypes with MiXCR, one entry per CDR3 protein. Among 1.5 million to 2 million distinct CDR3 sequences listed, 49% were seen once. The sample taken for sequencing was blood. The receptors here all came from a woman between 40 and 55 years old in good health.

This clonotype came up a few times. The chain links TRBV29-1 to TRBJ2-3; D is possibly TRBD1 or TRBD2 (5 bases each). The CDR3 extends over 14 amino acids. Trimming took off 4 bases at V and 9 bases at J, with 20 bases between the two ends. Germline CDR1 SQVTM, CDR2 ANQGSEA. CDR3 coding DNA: TGCAGCGTTGCAAACACTGGGATCGAGGGGACGCAGTATTTT. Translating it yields CSVANTGIEGTQYF.

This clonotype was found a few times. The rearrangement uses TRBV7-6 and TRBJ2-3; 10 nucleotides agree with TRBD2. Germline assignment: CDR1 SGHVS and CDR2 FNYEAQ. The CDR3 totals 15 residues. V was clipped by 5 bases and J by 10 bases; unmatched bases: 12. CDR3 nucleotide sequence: TGTGCCAGCAGCCCACAGCGGGGGGGCCTATCCGCGCAGTATTTT. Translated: CASSPQRGGLSAQYF.

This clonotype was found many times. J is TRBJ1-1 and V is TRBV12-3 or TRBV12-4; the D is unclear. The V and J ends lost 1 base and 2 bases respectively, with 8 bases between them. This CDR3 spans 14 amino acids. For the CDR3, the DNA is TGTGCCAGCAGTTTAGGACTGTCAAACACTGAAGCTTTCTTT. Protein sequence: CASSLGLSNTEAFF.

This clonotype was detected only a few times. The CDR3 protein is CSARDRGGHQPQHF. The CDR3 nucleotides read TGCAGTGCTAGAGATCGTGGGGGGCATCAGCCCCAGCATTTT. The chain uses TRBV20-1 and TRBJ1-5; weak D call: TRBD1 (6 bases). Looked up from germline, CDR1 is DFQATT and CDR2 is SNEGSKA (reference sequence). Trimming left V 0 bases short and J 5 bases short, with 11 bases between. The CDR3 covers 14 residues.

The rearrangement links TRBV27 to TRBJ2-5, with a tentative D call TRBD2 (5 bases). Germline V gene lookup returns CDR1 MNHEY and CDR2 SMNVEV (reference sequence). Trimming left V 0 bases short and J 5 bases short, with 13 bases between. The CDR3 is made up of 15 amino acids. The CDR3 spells CASSLSSGFSETQYF. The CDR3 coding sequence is TGTGCCAGCAGTTTATCTTCGGGGTTCTCGGAGACCCAGTACTTC.

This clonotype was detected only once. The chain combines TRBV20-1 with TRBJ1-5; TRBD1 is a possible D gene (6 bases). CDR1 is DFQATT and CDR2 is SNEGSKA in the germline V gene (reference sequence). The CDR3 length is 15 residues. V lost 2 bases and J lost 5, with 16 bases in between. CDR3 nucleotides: TGCAGTGCTAGACCCTGGACAGACCCTGATCAGCCCCAGCATTTT. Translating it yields CSARPWTDPDQPQHF.

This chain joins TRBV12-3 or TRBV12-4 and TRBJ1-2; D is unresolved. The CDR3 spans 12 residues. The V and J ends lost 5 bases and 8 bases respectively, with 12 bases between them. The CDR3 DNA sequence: TGTGCCAGCAGTCTAATGATAGGAGGCTACACCTTC. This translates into CASSLMIGGYTF.

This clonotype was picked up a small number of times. The CDR3 DNA sequence: TGTGCCAGCAGCCCCAGGGAGATCGGCACTGAAGCTTTCTTT. As protein: CASSPREIGTEAFF. The chain links TRBV6-6 to TRBJ1-1; weak D call: TRBD1 (5 bases). Trimming left V 6 bases short and J 4 bases short, with 15 bases between. Germline CDR1 reads MNHNY; CDR2 reads SVGAGI (reference sequence). This CDR3 comprises 14 residues.

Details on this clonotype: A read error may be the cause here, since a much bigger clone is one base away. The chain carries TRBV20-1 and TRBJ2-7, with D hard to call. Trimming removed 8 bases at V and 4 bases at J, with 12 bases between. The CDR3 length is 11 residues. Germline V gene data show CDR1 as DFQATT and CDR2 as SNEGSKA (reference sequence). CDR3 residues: CSSTSDYEQYF. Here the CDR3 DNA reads TGCAGTTCTACTTCGGATTACGAGCAGTACTTC.

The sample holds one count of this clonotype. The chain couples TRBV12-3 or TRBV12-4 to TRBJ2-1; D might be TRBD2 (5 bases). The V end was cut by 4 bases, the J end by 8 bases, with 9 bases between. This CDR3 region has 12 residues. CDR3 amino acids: CASSSGWDEQFF. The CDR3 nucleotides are TGTGCCAGCAGTTCGGGATGGGATGAGCAGTTCTTC.

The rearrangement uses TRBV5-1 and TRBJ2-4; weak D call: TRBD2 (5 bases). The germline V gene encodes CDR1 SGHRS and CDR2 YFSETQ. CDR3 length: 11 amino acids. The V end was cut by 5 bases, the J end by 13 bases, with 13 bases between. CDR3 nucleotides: TGCGCCAGCAGGCACCTGGAGGAGCAGTACTTC. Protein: CASRHLEEQYF.

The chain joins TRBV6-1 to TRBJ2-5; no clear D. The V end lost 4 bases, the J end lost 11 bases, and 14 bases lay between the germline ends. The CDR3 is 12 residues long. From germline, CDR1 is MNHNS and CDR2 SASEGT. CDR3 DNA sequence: TGTGCCAGCAGTGCATCTAACAATGAGCAGTACTTC. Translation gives CASSASNNEQYF.

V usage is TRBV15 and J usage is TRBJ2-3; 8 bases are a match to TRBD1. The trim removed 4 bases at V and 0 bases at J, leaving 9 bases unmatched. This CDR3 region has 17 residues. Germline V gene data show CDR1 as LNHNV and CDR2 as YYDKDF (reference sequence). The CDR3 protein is CATSITAGTGSTDTQYF. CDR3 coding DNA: TGTGCCACCAGCATAACCGCCGGGACAGGCAGCACAGATACGCAGTATTTT. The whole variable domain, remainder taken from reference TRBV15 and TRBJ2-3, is DAMVIQNPRYQVTQFGKPVTLSCSQTLNHNVMYWYQQKSSQAPKLLFHYYDKDFNNEADTPDNFQSRRPNTSFCFLDIRSPGLGDTAMYLCATSITAGTGSTDTQYFGPGTRLTVL.

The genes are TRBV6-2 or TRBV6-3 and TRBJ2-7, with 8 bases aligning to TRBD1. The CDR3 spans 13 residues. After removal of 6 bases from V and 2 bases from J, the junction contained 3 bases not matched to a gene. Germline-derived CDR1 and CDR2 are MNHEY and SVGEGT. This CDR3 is CASSGQGTYEQYF. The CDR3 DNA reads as TGTGCCAGCAGCGGACAGGGCACCTACGAGCAGTACTTC.

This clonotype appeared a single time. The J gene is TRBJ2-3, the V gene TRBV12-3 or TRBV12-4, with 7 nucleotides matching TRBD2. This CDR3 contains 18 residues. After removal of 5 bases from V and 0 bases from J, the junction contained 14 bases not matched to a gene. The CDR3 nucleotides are TGTGCCAGCAGTAGGCAAGCGGGGCCATGGACTAGCACAGATACGCAGTATTTT. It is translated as CASSRQAGPWTSTDTQYF.

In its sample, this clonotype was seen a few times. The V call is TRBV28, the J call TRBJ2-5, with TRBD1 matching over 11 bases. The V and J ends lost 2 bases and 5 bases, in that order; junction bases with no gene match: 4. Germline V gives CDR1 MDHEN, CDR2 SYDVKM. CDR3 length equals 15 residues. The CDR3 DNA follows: TGTGCCAGCAGTTTACAGGACAGGGGGCGGGAGACCCAGTACTTC. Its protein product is CASSLQDRGRETQYF.

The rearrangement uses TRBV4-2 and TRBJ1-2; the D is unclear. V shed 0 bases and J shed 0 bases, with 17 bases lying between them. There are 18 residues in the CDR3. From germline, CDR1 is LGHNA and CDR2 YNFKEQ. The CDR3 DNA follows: TGTGCCAGCAGCCAAGATATTAATATAGCCGGGACTAACTATGGCTACACCTTC. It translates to CASSQDINIAGTNYGYTF.

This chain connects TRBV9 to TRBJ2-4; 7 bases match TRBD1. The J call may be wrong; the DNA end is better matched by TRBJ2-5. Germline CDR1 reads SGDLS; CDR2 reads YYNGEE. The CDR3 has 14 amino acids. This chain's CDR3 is CASSVTGSFETQYF. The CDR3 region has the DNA TGTGCCAGCAGCGTGACAGGGAGTTTTGAGACCCAGTACTTC.

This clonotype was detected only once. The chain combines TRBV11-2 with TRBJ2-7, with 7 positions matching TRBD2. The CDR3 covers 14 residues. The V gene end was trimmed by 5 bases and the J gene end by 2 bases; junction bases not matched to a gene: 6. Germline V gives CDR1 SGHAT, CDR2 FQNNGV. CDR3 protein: CASSQKRGAYEQYF. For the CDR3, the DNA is TGTGCCAGCAGCCAAAAGCGGGGAGCCTACGAGCAGTACTTC.

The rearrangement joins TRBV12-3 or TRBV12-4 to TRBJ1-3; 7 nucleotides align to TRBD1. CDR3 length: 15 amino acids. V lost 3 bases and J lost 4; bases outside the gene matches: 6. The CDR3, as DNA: TGTGCCAGCAGTTTTAAACAGGGGCCAGGAAACACCATATATTTT. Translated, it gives CASSFKQGPGNTIYF.

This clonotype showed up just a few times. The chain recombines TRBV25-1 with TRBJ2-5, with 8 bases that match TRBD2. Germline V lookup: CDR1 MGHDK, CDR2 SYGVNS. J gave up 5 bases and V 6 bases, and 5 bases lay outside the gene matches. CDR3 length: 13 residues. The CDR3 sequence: CASSERGLETQYF. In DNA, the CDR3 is TGTGCCAGCAGCGAGCGGGGGTTGGAGACCCAGTACTTC.

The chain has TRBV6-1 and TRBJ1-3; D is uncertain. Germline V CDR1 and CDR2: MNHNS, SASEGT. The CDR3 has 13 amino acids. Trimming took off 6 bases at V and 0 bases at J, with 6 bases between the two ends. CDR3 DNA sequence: TGTGCCAGCAGGATGTACTCTGGAAACACCATATATTTT. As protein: CASRMYSGNTIYF.

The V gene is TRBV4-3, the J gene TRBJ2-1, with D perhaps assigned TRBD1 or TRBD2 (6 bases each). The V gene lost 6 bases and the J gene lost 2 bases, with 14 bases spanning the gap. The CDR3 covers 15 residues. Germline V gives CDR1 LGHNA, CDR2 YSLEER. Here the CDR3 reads CASRPTGATYNEQFF. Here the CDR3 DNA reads TGCGCCAGCAGACCCACGGGGGCCACCTACAATGAGCAGTTCTTC.

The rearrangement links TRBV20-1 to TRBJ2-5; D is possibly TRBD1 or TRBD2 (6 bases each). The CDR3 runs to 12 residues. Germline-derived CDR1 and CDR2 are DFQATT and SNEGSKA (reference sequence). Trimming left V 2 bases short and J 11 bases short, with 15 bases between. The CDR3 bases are TGCAGTGCTAGAAGGGGGGACAATGAGCAGTACTTC. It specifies CSARRGDNEQYF.

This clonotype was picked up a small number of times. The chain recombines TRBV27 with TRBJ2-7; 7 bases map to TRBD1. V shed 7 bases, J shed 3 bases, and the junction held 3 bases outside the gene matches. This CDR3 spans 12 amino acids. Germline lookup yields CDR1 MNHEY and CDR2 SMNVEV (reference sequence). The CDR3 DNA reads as TGTGCCAGCACTGGACAGGACTACGAGCAGTACTTC. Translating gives CASTGQDYEQYF.

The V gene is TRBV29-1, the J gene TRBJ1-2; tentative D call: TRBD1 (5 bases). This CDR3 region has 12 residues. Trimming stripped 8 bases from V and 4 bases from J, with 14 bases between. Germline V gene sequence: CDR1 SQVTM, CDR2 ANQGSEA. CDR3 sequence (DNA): TGCAGCTCCGGGCCGGGGGTCTATGGCTACACCTTC. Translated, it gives CSSGPGVYGYTF.

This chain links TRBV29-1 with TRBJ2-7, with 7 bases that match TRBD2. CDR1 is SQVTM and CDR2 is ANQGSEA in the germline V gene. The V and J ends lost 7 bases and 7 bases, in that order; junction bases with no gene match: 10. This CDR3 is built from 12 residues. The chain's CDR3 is CSALGGGREQYF. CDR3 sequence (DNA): TGCAGCGCACTGGGGGGGGGACGGGAGCAGTACTTC.

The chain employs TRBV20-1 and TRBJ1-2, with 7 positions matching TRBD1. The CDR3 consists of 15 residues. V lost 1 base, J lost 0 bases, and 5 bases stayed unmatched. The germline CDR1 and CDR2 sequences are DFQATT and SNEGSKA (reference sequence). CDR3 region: CSARADREPNYGYTF. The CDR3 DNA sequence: TGCAGTGCTAGAGCAGACAGGGAGCCTAACTATGGCTACACCTTC.

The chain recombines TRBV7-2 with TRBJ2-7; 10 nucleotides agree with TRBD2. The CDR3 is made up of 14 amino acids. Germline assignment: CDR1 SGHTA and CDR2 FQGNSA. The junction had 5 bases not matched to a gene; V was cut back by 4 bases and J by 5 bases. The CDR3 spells CASSYTSGAHEQYF. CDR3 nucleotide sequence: TGTGCCAGCAGCTATACTAGCGGGGCCCACGAGCAGTACTTC.